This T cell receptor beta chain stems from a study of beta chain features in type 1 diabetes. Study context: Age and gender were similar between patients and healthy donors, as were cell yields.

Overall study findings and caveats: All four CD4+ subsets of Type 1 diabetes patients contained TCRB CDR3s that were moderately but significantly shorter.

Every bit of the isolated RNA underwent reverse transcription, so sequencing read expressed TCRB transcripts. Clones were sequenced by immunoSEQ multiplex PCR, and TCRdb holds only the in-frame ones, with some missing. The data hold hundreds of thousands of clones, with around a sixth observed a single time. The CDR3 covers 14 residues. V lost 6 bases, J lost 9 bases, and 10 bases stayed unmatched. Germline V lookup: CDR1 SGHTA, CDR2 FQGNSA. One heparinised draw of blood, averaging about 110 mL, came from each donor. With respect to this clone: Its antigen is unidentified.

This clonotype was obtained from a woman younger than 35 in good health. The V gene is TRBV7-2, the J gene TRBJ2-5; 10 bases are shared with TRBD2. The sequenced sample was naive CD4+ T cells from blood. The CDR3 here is CASRESGRAQAQYF. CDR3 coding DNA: TGTGCCAGCAGGGAAAGCGGGAGGGCCCAGGCCCAGTACTTC.